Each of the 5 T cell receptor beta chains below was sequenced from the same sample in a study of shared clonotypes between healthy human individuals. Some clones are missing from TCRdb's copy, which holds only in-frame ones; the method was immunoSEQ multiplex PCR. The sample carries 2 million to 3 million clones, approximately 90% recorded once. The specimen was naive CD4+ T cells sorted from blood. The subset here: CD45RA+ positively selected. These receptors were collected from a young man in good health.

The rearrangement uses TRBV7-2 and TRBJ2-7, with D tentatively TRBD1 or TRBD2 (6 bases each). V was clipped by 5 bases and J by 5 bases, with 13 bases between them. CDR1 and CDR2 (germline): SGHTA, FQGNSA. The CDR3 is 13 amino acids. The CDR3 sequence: CASSGGPPHEQYF. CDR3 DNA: TGTGCCAGCAGCGGGGGGCCCCCCCACGAGCAGTACTTC.

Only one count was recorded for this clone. CDR3 in amino acids: CASSWRTGTHEQYF. CDR3 in DNA: TGTGCCAGCAGCTGGAGGACAGGGACTCACGAGCAGTACTTC. V and J are TRBV5-6 and TRBJ2-7; TRBD1 agrees at 8 bases. J gave up 5 bases and V 3 bases, and 7 bases lay outside the gene matches. This CDR3 comprises 14 residues. Germline loops: CDR1 SGHDT, CDR2 YYEEEE.

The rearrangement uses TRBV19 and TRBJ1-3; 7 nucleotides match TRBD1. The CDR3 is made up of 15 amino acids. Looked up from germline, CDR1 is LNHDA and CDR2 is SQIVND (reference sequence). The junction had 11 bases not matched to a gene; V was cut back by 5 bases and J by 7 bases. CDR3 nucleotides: TGTGCCAGTAGTCCTACCAGGACAGGACGGAACACCATATATTTT. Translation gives CASSPTRTGRNTIYF.

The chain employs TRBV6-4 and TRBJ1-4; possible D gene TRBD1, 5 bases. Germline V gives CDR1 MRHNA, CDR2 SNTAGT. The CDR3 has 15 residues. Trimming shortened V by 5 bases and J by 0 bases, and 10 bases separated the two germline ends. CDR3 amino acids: CASSFLGATNEKLFF. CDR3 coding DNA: TGTGCCAGCAGTTTTCTAGGGGCAACTAATGAAAAACTGTTTTTT.

The chain's CDR3 is CASGLVRRDTINEKLFF. In DNA, the CDR3 is TGTGCTAGTGGTTTGGTACGCCGAGACACTATTAATGAAAAACTGTTTTTT. The chain couples TRBV12-5 to TRBJ1-4; D not resolved. The germline gives CDR1 LGHNT, CDR2 FRNRAP. The CDR3 length is 17 residues. Trimming took off 0 bases at V and 4 bases at J, with 15 bases between the two ends.